The T cell receptor (beta chain) described here comes from a study of beta chain features in type 1 diabetes. Study results and limitations: Moderately but significantly shorter TCRB CDR3s were found in Type 1 diabetes patients in all four CD4+ subsets.

V lost 4 bases to trimming and J lost 3 bases; unmatched junction nucleotides: 7. There are 15 residues in the CDR3. CDR1 and CDR2 from the germline V gene are SGDLS and YYNGEE. What was sequenced were expressed TCRB transcripts, since all of the isolated RNA had been reverse transcribed. Repertoires were generated with immunoSEQ multiplex PCR, while TCRdb's copy carries only in-frame clones and drops some. Among 600,000 to 750,000 clones listed, roughly an eighth were seen once. Comments on this clone: Its antigen is as yet unknown.

Sequencing was carried out using naive CD4+ T cells from blood. This receptor was identified in a man between 25 and 39 years old with type 1 diabetes. The rearrangement joins TRBV9 to TRBJ2-1, with 7 bases aligning to TRBD2. CDR3 residues: CASSPSGGFYNEQFF. As DNA, the CDR3 is TGTGCCAGCAGCCCCTCCGGGGGGTTCTACAATGAGCAGTTCTTC.